Shown below are 25 T cell receptor beta chains from a single sample sequenced in a study of human T cells and chemical hapten exposure. MiXCR, applied by TCRdb to the RACE reads, yields one record per CDR3 protein. In the table there are 300,000 to 400,000 distinct CDR3 sequences, 5.5% to 8% of which are singletons. Time point of the sample: patch test 1, 2 weeks after DPC sensitization. The treatment denotes: therapeutic diphenylcyclopropenone sensitization with weekly scalp DPC. The source material was whole blood, sampled in connection with sensitization to the hapten diphenylcyclopropenone (DPC). These receptor sequences come from a woman under 30 with alopecia areata. Some clones in this sample may be carry-over from other donors' samples.

This clonotype has only a few counts. The CDR3 reads CASSLGFRGGETQYF. The CDR3 DNA follows: TGTGCCAGCAGCTTAGGGTTTCGGGGCGGGGAGACCCAGTACTTC. The V gene is TRBV7-2, the J gene TRBJ2-5; D might be TRBD1 or TRBD2, each matching 5 bases. Trimming cost V 1 base and J 5 bases, with 14 bases left between them. Per the germline V gene, CDR1 is SGHTA and CDR2 is FQGNSA. The CDR3 contains 15 residues.

There are many counts of this clonotype. The rearrangement uses TRBV6-5 and TRBJ2-3; 10 bases fit TRBD1. The CDR3 runs to 15 residues. With V trimmed by 7 bases and J by 5 bases, 9 bases remained unmatched. CDR1 is MNHEY, CDR2 SVGAGI, per germline. CDR3 sequence (DNA): TGTGCCAGCATCCCGACAGGGGGCTTCGGAGATACGCAGTATTTT. Residues: CASIPTGGFGDTQYF.

The rearrangement links TRBV2 to TRBJ1-1; perhaps TRBD1 as D (6 bases). V was cut by 6 bases and J by 8 bases, with 19 bases left in between. CDR3 length: 14 residues. Germline CDR1 reads SNHLY; CDR2 reads FYNNEI. The CDR3 DNA sequence: TGTGCCAGCAGCCCCGCTTTTTCGGGGACAGAAGCTTTCTTT. It encodes CASSPAFSGTEAFF.

This clonotype turned up a few times. This rearrangement joins TRBV7-2 to TRBJ1-5; 7 positions agree with TRBD1. The trim removed 5 bases at V and 11 bases at J, leaving 9 bases unmatched. In germline, CDR1 is SGHTA, CDR2 FQGNSA. This CDR3 is built from 13 residues. The CDR3 DNA is TGTGCCAGCAGCCGTGACAGGGATCAAGCCCAGCATTTT. Amino acids: CASSRDRDQAQHF.

This clonotype has more than one count but fewer than ten. This sequence joins TRBV5-1 and TRBJ1-6; 9 nucleotides align to TRBD1. CDR1 and CDR2 from the germline V gene are SGHRS and YFSETQ. This CDR3 is built from 14 residues. Trimming cost V 2 bases and J 8 bases; bases outside gene matches: 2. The CDR3 reads CASSFGTGYSPLHF. The CDR3 nucleotides are TGCGCCAGCAGCTTCGGGACAGGGTATTCACCCCTCCACTTT.

This clonotype was observed at least ten times. V gene TRBV11-2 combines with J gene TRBJ2-3; TRBD2 agrees at 7 bases. The CDR3 contains 17 residues. V shed 4 bases and J 1 base; nucleotides not matched to a gene: 11. The V gene's germline CDR1 is SGHAT and CDR2 FQNNGV. CDR3 loop: CASSSVPAGVGTDTQYF. The CDR3 bases are TGTGCCAGCAGCTCCGTTCCCGCGGGGGTCGGCACAGATACGCAGTATTTT.

The gene calls are TRBV2 and TRBJ1-2; 7 bases align to TRBD1. After removal of 7 bases from V and 4 bases from J, the junction contained 9 bases not matched to a gene. Germline CDR1 SNHLY, CDR2 FYNNEI. This CDR3 is built from 14 residues. CDR3 DNA: TGTGCCAGCATTCCGGACAGGCGATTCTATGGCTACACCTTC. Protein product: CASIPDRRFYGYTF.

The chain carries TRBV7-2 and TRBJ2-3; D not certain. The V end was cut by 1 base, the J end by 4 bases, with 9 bases between. CDR1 and CDR2 from the germline V gene are SGHTA and FQGNSA. This CDR3 contains 14 residues. CDR3 coding DNA: TGTGCCAGCAGCTTAGATTTGGCCTCAGATACGCAGTATTTT. Amino acid sequence: CASSLDLASDTQYF.

In its sample, this clonotype was seen many times. This sequence joins TRBV20-1 and TRBJ2-3, with 7 bases identical to TRBD2. V was clipped by 3 bases and J by 8 bases; unmatched bases: 11. There are 14 residues in the CDR3. Germline V gives CDR1 DFQATT, CDR2 SNEGSKA (reference sequence). CDR3 amino acids: CSASAASGSGTQYF. The CDR3 DNA sequence: TGCAGTGCTAGCGCCGCTAGCGGTTCGGGTACGCAGTATTTT.

The chain carries TRBV18 and TRBJ2-5, with TRBD2 identical over 10 bases. Looked up from germline, CDR1 is KGHSH and CDR2 is LQKENI. The trim removed 0 bases at V and 3 bases at J, leaving 7 bases unmatched. CDR3 length: 17 residues. In nucleotides, the CDR3 is TGTGCCAGCTCACCACCGGGAACTAGCGGGGCGAAAGAGACCCAGTACTTC. Its protein is CASSPPGTSGAKETQYF.

This chain joins TRBV5-5 and TRBJ2-3; D is perhaps TRBD1 or TRBD2 (5 bases each). Looked up from germline, CDR1 is SGHKS and CDR2 is YYEKEE (reference sequence). CDR3 length: 14 residues. V lost 4 bases to trimming and J lost 4 bases, with 13 bases between them. The CDR3 protein is CASSLFWGSDTQYF. The CDR3 DNA sequence: TGTGCCAGCAGCCTCTTTTGGGGGTCAGATACGCAGTATTTT.

The sample holds a few counts of this clonotype. This chain links TRBV7-2 with TRBJ1-5; 9 bases map to TRBD1. This CDR3 has 21 residues. Germline CDR1 is SGHTA and CDR2 is FQGNSA. The V and J ends lost 4 bases and 6 bases, in that order; junction bases with no gene match: 25. CDR3: CASSSISTGTGTGRRGQPQHF. CDR3 DNA sequence: TGTGCCAGCAGCTCAATAAGTACCGGGACAGGGACGGGTCGAAGGGGTCAGCCCCAGCATTTT.

This clonotype was counted ten times or more. The chain is built from TRBV5-1 and TRBJ2-3; tentative D call: TRBD2 (5 bases). Germline V gene lookup returns CDR1 SGHRS and CDR2 YFSETQ. The CDR3 is made up of 16 amino acids. The V end lost 0 bases, the J end lost 3 bases, and 14 bases lay between the germline ends. CDR3 protein: CASSLARGLSTDTQYF. CDR3 bases: TGCGCCAGCAGCTTGGCCAGAGGGCTTTCAACAGATACGCAGTATTTT.

The sample holds many counts of this clonotype. The chain has TRBV9 and TRBJ2-3; D call uncertain. The germline CDR1 and CDR2 sequences are SGDLS and YYNGEE. V was shortened by 4 bases and J by 4 bases, with 10 bases between the two germline ends. The length of the CDR3 is 13 residues. CDR3 amino acids: CASSPISADTQYF. The CDR3 DNA reads as TGTGCCAGCAGCCCGATTTCGGCAGATACGCAGTATTTT.

This clonotype was seen more than once but under ten times. The chain combines TRBV6-2 or TRBV6-3 with TRBJ1-5, with 9 nucleotides matching TRBD1. V lost 2 bases and J lost 1; bases outside the gene matches: 9. The germline V gene has CDR1 MNHEY and CDR2 SVGEGT. CDR3 length: 18 amino acids. This CDR3 reads CASSYDRGARWSNQPQHF. Written as DNA, the CDR3 is TGTGCCAGCAGTTACGACAGGGGGGCTCGGTGGAGCAATCAGCCCCAGCATTTT.

This clonotype was counted at least ten times. The chain has TRBV6-6 and TRBJ2-6, with D unclear. The CDR3 contains 13 residues. Trimming pared 8 bases from V and 3 bases from J, leaving 8 bases between. Germline V gene lookup returns CDR1 MNHNY and CDR2 SVGAGI (reference sequence). The CDR3 bases are TGTGCCAGCCTCCCTGGTGGGGCCAACGTCCTGACTTTC. Translated, it gives CASLPGGANVLTF.

This clonotype has ten or more counts. The gene calls are TRBV9 and TRBJ2-2, with D perhaps matching TRBD2 (5 bases). CDR3 length: 18 residues. Germline V gene lookup returns CDR1 SGDLS and CDR2 YYNGEE. The V end lost 2 bases, the J end lost 1 base, and 18 bases lay between the germline ends. The CDR3 nucleotides are TGTGCCAGCAGCGTGCAGCCCGATTTGGCGGGGAACACCGGGGAGCTGTTTTTT. This gives the protein CASSVQPDLAGNTGELFF.

This clonotype appeared a few times. The genes are TRBV20-1 and TRBJ2-3, with a tentative D call TRBD2 (5 bases). V dropped 5 bases and J dropped 0 bases, with 12 bases sitting between them. This CDR3 comprises 14 residues. Germline V CDR1 and CDR2: DFQATT, SNEGSKA (reference sequence). This CDR3 reads CSAGKAVSTDTQYF. The CDR3 nucleotides read TGCAGTGCTGGGAAAGCGGTTAGCACAGATACGCAGTATTTT.

This clonotype was counted at least ten times. The chain's CDR3 is CASGYRSTDTQYF. CDR3 coding DNA: TGTGCCAGCGGGTACAGGAGCACAGATACGCAGTATTTT. The chain carries TRBV5-5 and TRBJ2-3; tentative D call: TRBD1 (5 bases). Germline assignment: CDR1 SGHKS and CDR2 YYEKEE (reference sequence). The CDR3 covers 13 residues. V gave up 7 bases and J gave up 0 bases, with 9 bases separating them.

In its sample, this clonotype was seen a few times. The J gene is TRBJ1-1, the V gene TRBV18; D uncertain. This CDR3 spans 13 amino acids. V lost 6 bases, J lost 5 bases, and 13 bases lay in between. The germline gives CDR1 KGHSH, CDR2 LQKENI. CDR3 DNA: TGTGCCAGCTCGTCATTCGGGGATACTGAAGCTTTCTTT. It encodes CASSSFGDTEAFF.

This clonotype was seen a handful of times. The chain joins TRBV18 to TRBJ1-2; a possible D gene is TRBD1 (6 bases). This CDR3 is built from 15 residues. Trimming cost V 6 bases and J 4 bases, with 18 bases left between them. CDR1 and CDR2 from the germline V gene are KGHSH and LQKENI. The CDR3 spells CASSSGAQGFYGYTF. CDR3 nucleotides: TGTGCCAGCTCGTCAGGGGCTCAGGGGTTCTATGGCTACACCTTC.

This clonotype came up many times. The genes are TRBV7-9 and TRBJ2-3; 7 bases map to TRBD2. CDR3 length: 12 amino acids. With V trimmed by 4 bases and J by 10 bases, 5 bases remained unmatched. Looked up from germline, CDR1 is SEHNR and CDR2 is FQNEAQ (reference sequence). CDR3 DNA: TGTGCCAGCAGCTCAGGCGGGGGTGCGCAGTATTTT. This codes for CASSSGGGAQYF.

J is TRBJ2-7 and V is TRBV5-1, with 8 bases aligning to TRBD2. J lost 6 bases, V lost 0 bases, and 5 bases had no gene match. From germline, CDR1 is SGHRS and CDR2 YFSETQ. This CDR3 is 14 amino acids long. CDR3: CASSLGLAGSEQYF. CDR3 in DNA: TGCGCCAGCAGCTTGGGGCTAGCGGGCTCCGAGCAGTACTTC.

The sample holds many counts of this clonotype. The CDR3 coding sequence is TGTGCCAGCAGCGTCCCTACAGATACGCAGTATTTT. Its protein product is CASSVPTDTQYF. V is TRBV9 and J is TRBJ2-3; no clear D. V lost 2 bases to trimming and J lost 3 bases, with 4 bases between them. Germline loops: CDR1 SGDLS, CDR2 YYNGEE. The length of the CDR3 is 12 residues. Drawing the rest from reference TRBV9 and TRBJ2-3, the complete variable domain is DSGVTQTPKHLITATGQRVTLRCSPRSGDLSVYWYQQSLDQGLQFLIQYYNGEERAKGNILERFSAQQFPDLHSELNLSSLELGDSALYFCASSVPTDTQYFGPGTRLTVL.

This clonotype was found a few times. This sequence joins TRBV6-2 or TRBV6-3 and TRBJ1-5; D is unresolved. Germline V gives CDR1 MNHEY, CDR2 SVGEGT. The germline V and J ends were trimmed by 5 bases and 0 bases, with 8 bases remaining between them. This CDR3 has 14 residues. CDR3 region: CASSQPYSNQPQHF. Written as DNA, the CDR3 is TGTGCCAGCAGTCAACCCTATAGCAATCAGCCCCAGCATTTT.